Shown below are 14 T cell receptor beta chains from a single sample sequenced in a study of blood T cells in healthy people across ages. Next came a second PCR, run for 7 to 11 cycles, which used a sample-barcoded 5' primer along with a J-beta primer mix. Each CDR3 protein gets one entry after TCRdb re-called the 5' RACE reads with MiXCR. The sample includes over a million distinct CDR3 sequences, roughly 64% seen only once; the top ten take under 8.5%. The sequencing sample was made of blood. Receptors were obtained from a young man in good health.

The CDR3: CASEWIRGEQYF. The CDR3 DNA reads TGTGCCAGCGAATGGATCCGGGGTGAGCAGTACTTC. The rearrangement links TRBV11-2 to TRBJ2-7; perhaps TRBD2 as D (5 bases). CDR3 length: 12 residues. The germline V gene encodes CDR1 SGHAT and CDR2 FQNNGV. Deletions cut 8 bases from V and 7 bases from J, with 15 bases between.

This clonotype was detected a few times. V usage is TRBV25-1 and J usage is TRBJ2-7; 13 bases fit TRBD2. The CDR3 is made up of 18 amino acids. Per the germline V gene, CDR1 is MGHDK and CDR2 is SYGVNS. V trimming: 6 bases; J trimming: 3 bases; junction bases outside the gene matches: 14. The CDR3 loop is CASSWDRGLAGIGYEQYF. The DNA of the CDR3 is TGTGCCAGCAGCTGGGACAGGGGACTAGCGGGGATTGGCTACGAGCAGTACTTC.

This sequence joins TRBV28 and TRBJ2-5, with D perhaps being TRBD1 or TRBD2 (6 bases each). V was shortened by 4 bases and J by 4 bases, with 22 bases between the two germline ends. Per germline, CDR1 MDHEN and CDR2 SYDVKM. This CDR3 has 17 amino acids. The DNA of the CDR3 is TGTGCCAGCAGTTCCAACAAGGGGGGCAGGGACGGAGAGACCCAGTACTTC. Translated, it gives CASSSNKGGRDGETQYF.

This chain joins TRBV15 and TRBJ1-6, with 8 bases identical to TRBD1. The V and J ends lost 4 bases and 7 bases, in that order; junction bases with no gene match: 6. The germline CDR1 and CDR2 sequences are LNHNV and YYDKDF (reference sequence). The CDR3 sequence is 15 residues long. DNA of the CDR3: TGTGCCACCAGCACTAGGACAGGGAGGAATTCACCCCTCCACTTT. Translation: CATSTRTGRNSPLHF.

V is TRBV4-1 and J is TRBJ2-4; D gene uncertain. V shed 0 bases and J shed 1 base, with 10 bases lying between them. CDR1 and CDR2 (germline): MGHRA, YSYEKL. The CDR3 spans 16 residues. CDR3 DNA: TGCGCCAGCAGCCAAGAAGGTAGGGATGCCAAAAACATTCAGTACTTC. Translating it yields CASSQEGRDAKNIQYF.

This chain uses TRBV29-1 with TRBJ2-7; TRBD2 aligns across 10 bases. CDR1 and CDR2 from the germline V gene are SQVTM and ANQGSEA. There are 14 residues in the CDR3. V dropped 6 bases and J dropped 5; count of bases not matched to a gene: 10. The CDR3 is CSVSASGGNDEQYF. The DNA for the CDR3 is TGCAGCGTCAGTGCTAGCGGGGGAAACGACGAGCAGTACTTC.

This clonotype has a handful of counts. The rearrangement links TRBV20-1 to TRBJ2-1; TRBD2 matches at 13 bases. The junction had 9 bases not matched to a gene; V was cut back by 6 bases and J by 7 bases. The V gene's germline CDR1 is DFQATT and CDR2 SNEGSKA (reference sequence). The CDR3 is 15 residues long. The CDR3 loop is CSARLAGGLWNEQFF. CDR3 coding DNA: TGCAGTGCAAGACTAGCGGGAGGTTTATGGAATGAGCAGTTCTTC.

The V call is TRBV7-9, the J call TRBJ2-7; 7 bases are a match to TRBD1. Germline V gives CDR1 SEHNR, CDR2 FQNEAQ (reference sequence). The CDR3 runs to 14 residues. The junction had 5 bases not matched to a gene; V was cut back by 2 bases and J by 4 bases. The CDR3, as DNA: TGTGCCAGCAGCTTAAGGACAGGAGATTACGAGCAGTACTTC. Residues: CASSLRTGDYEQYF.

This clonotype was counted a single time. The rearrangement links TRBV6-5 to TRBJ2-5; a weak D match, TRBD2 (6 bases). This CDR3 contains 14 residues. Germline V gives CDR1 MNHEY, CDR2 SVGAGI. V lost 5 bases to trimming and J lost 2 bases, with 12 bases between them. In nucleotides, the CDR3 is TGTGCCAGCAGTGATGCGGGAAATCAAGAGACCCAGTACTTC. Its protein is CASSDAGNQETQYF.

This chain connects TRBV3-1 to TRBJ2-3; a possible D gene is TRBD2 (6 bases). CDR1 and CDR2 (germline): LGHDT, YNNKEL (reference sequence). The V end was cut by 0 bases, the J end by 4 bases, with 17 bases between. CDR3 size: 17 residues. The CDR3 sequence: CASSQDGTISGPDTQYF. The CDR3 DNA reads as TGTGCCAGCAGCCAAGATGGGACGATTAGCGGCCCAGATACGCAGTATTTT.

The V call is TRBV20-1, the J call TRBJ2-7, with D uncertain. Between the trimmed V and J ends, which lost 0 bases and 3 bases, there was a span of 6 bases. Germline V gives CDR1 DFQATT, CDR2 SNEGSKA (reference sequence). The CDR3 is 12 amino acids. This CDR3 is CSARDAIYEQYF. The CDR3 bases are TGCAGTGCTAGAGACGCGATCTACGAGCAGTACTTC.

The chain is built from TRBV6-6 and TRBJ2-5; D is perhaps TRBD1 or TRBD2 (5 bases each). Gene TRBJ2-7 matches the end of the DNA better, so the J call may be wrong. Per germline, CDR1 MNHNY and CDR2 SVGAGI (reference sequence). The length of the CDR3 is 13 residues. The DNA for the CDR3 is TGTGCCAGCAGCGGGACCGCCGACTACGAGCAGTACTTC. Amino acids: CASSGTADYEQYF.

The chain joins TRBV29-1 to TRBJ2-7; 12 bases line up with TRBD2. The CDR3 extends over 13 amino acids. V was clipped by 4 bases and J by 2 bases; unmatched bases: 0. CDR1 and CDR2 from the germline V gene are SQVTM and ANQGSEA. CDR3 sequence: CSVGTSGAYEQYF. In DNA form, the CDR3 reads TGCAGCGTTGGGACTAGCGGGGCCTACGAGCAGTACTTC.

The chain has TRBV24-1 and TRBJ2-5; weak D call: TRBD1 (6 bases). The CDR3 runs 15 residues. The germline gives CDR1 KGHDR, CDR2 SFDVKD. The ends were cut back, 8 bases at V and 2 bases at J, with 17 bases in the middle. The CDR3 region is CATTGTKGVQETQYF. The CDR3 DNA follows: TGTGCCACCACCGGGACGAAGGGGGTACAAGAGACCCAGTACTTC.